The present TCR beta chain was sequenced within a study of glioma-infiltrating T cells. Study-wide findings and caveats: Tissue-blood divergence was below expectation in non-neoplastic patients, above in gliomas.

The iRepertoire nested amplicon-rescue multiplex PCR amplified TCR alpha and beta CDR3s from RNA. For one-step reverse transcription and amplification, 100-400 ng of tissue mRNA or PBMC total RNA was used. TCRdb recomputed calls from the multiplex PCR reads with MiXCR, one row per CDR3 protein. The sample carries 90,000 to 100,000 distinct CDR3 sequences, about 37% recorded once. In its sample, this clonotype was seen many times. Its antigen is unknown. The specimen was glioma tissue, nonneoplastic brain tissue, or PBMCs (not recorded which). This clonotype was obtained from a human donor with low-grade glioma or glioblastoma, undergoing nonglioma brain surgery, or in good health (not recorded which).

CDR3: CASSQAAGNSYEQYF. CDR3 DNA sequence: TGTGCCAGCAGCCAAGCGGCGGGGAATTCCTACGAGCAGTACTTC. The gene calls are TRBV3-1 and TRBJ2-7; D is perhaps TRBD2 (6 bases). CDR1 LGHDT and CDR2 YNNKEL come from the germline V gene (reference sequence). This CDR3 spans 15 amino acids. Between the trimmed V and J ends, which lost 1 base and 1 base, there was a span of 11 bases.